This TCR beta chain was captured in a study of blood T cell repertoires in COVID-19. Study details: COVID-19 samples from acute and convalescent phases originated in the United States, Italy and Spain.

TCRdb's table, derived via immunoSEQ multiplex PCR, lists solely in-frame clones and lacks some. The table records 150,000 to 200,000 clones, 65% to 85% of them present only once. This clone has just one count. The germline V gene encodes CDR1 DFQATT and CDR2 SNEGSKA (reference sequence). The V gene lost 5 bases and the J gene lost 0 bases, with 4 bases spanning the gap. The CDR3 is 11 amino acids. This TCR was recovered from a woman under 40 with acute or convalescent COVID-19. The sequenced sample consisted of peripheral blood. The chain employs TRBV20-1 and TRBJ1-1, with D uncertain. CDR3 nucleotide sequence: TGCAGTGCTTATTTGAACACTGAAGCTTTCTTT. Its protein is CSAYLNTEAFF.